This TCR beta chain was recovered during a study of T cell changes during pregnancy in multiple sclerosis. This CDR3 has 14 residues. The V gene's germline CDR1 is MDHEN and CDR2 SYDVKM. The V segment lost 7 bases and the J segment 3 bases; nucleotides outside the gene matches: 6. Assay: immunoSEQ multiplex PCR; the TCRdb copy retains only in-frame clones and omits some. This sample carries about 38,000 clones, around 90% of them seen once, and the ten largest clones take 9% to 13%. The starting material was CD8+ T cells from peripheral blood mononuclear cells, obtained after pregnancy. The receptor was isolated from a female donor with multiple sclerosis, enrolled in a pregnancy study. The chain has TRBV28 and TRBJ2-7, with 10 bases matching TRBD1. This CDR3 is CASTPGTGVYEQYF. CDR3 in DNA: TGTGCCAGCACCCCGGGGACAGGGGTCTACGAGCAGTACTTC.